The entry that follows covers one TCR beta chain sequence. This sample stems from a study of CD8+ T cells in alopecia areata. Treatment indicated: oral pan-JAK inhibitor, 5-10 mg twice daily. It was from PBMCs that CD4+ and CD8+ T cells were sorted. Germline CDR1 reads MGHRA; CDR2 reads YSYEKL. V was cut by 3 bases and J by 2 bases, with 10 bases left in between. This CDR3 is built from 14 residues. Isolated RNA was reverse transcribed into cDNA used as the sequencing template. The assay was immunoSEQ multiplex PCR, and TCRdb's table has in-frame clones only and misses some. The sample lists about 210,000 clones; around 66% were seen once.

The gene calls are TRBV4-1 and TRBJ1-2, with a weak D call TRBD1 (5 bases). This TCR came from a human donor with alopecia areata. The sequencing here drew on CD4+ T cells sorted from blood, taken at week 4, from a patient treated with tofacitinib. The chain's CDR3 is CASSQPGTNYGYTF. CDR3 nucleotide sequence: TGCGCCAGCAGCCAGCCCGGGACCAACTATGGCTACACCTTC.